Below, 15 T cell receptor beta chains from the same sample are listed, as sequenced in a study of metastatic and nonmetastatic thyroid tumors. TCRdb used MiXCR to call clones anew from the PCR reads. The sample shows about 16,000 clones, about 31% of them seen only once. Thyroid surgery was preceded by no treatment in any patient. What was sequenced was tumor tissue. Receptors were obtained from a female donor with papillary thyroid cancer or a benign thyroid nodule (not recorded which). Some clones in this sample may be carry-over from other donors' samples.

CDR3 nucleotides: TGCGCCAGCAGCGCCGGGACAGCAACCTACGAGCAGTACTTC. Its protein is CASSAGTATYEQYF. The chain is built from TRBV5-1 and TRBJ2-7; TRBD1 matches 7 bases. The CDR3 totals 14 residues. CDR1 is SGHRS, CDR2 YFSETQ, per germline. V trimming: 4 bases; J trimming: 2 bases; junction bases outside the gene matches: 6.

This clone came up once. The genes are TRBV12-3 or TRBV12-4 and TRBJ2-5; 10 nucleotides match TRBD2. Trimming took 4 bases from V and 5 from J; bases not matched to a gene: 16. The CDR3 spans 18 residues. The CDR3 loop is CASSSVPIGSGGAETQYF. The CDR3 nucleotides read TGTGCCAGCAGTTCCGTCCCCATTGGAAGCGGGGGGGCCGAGACCCAGTACTTC.

This clone was seen a single time. The chain has TRBV5-1 and TRBJ2-3, with 9 bases aligning to TRBD2. The trim removed 3 bases at V and 10 bases at J, leaving 12 bases unmatched. Per germline, CDR1 SGHRS and CDR2 YFSETQ. The CDR3 runs to 15 residues. CDR3 protein: CASSSSGTSQVAQYF. For the CDR3, the DNA is TGCGCCAGCAGCTCATCCGGGACTAGCCAAGTCGCGCAGTATTTT.

This clone is labeled as medium-sized. The chain employs TRBV24-1 and TRBJ2-2; the D is unclear. The length of the CDR3 is 15 residues. Germline V gene lookup returns CDR1 KGHDR and CDR2 SFDVKD. Trimming removed 5 bases at V and 0 bases at J, with 9 bases between. CDR3 residues: CATSVAGSNTGELFF. The CDR3 bases are TGTGCCACCAGTGTCGCAGGTTCGAACACCGGGGAGCTGTTTTTT.

This clone is medium-sized (0.01 to 0.1%). The chain links TRBV2 to TRBJ2-3; 12 positions agree with TRBD2. In germline, CDR1 is SNHLY, CDR2 FYNNEI. Trimming took 6 bases from V and 0 from J; bases not matched to a gene: 1. CDR3 length equals 15 residues. CDR3: CASSGLAGSTDTQYF. For the CDR3, the DNA is TGTGCCAGCAGCGGACTAGCGGGGAGCACAGATACGCAGTATTTT.

The chain couples TRBV28 to TRBJ2-2, with 7 bases fitting TRBD2. The CDR3 has 16 amino acids. V trimming: 4 bases; J trimming: 0 bases; junction bases outside the gene matches: 5. CDR1 MDHEN and CDR2 SYDVKM come from the germline V gene. The CDR3 coding sequence is TGTGCCAGCAGTTACGGTCGGGGGGCGAACACCGGGGAGCTGTTTTTT. Its translation is CASSYGRGANTGELFF.

The J gene is TRBJ2-3, the V gene TRBV9; D is unclear. Trimming pared 0 bases from V and 2 bases from J, leaving 4 bases between. The CDR3 totals 13 residues. CDR1 is SGDLS, CDR2 YYNGEE, per germline. The CDR3 loop reads CASSVGVTDTQYF. CDR3 bases: TGTGCCAGCAGCGTAGGAGTCACAGATACGCAGTATTTT.

The chain uses TRBV20-1 and TRBJ2-3; TRBD1 matches 9 bases. This CDR3 has 13 amino acids. The germline V gene encodes CDR1 DFQATT and CDR2 SNEGSKA (reference sequence). With 6 bases clipped from V and 4 bases from J, the junction kept 5 bases outside the gene matches. The CDR3 is CSADGTGPDTQYF. CDR3 DNA sequence: TGCAGTGCCGACGGGACAGGGCCAGATACGCAGTATTTT.

This clone was seen ten or more times. The V call is TRBV4-2, the J call TRBJ1-5; 10 bases agree with TRBD1. This CDR3 has 15 residues. V was pared by 4 bases and J by 4 bases, with 4 bases of the junction left unmatched. Germline CDR1 and CDR2: LGHNA and YNFKEQ. CDR3 DNA: TGTGCCAGCAGCCGGTTGGGACAGGGGAATCAGCCCCAGCATTTT. Translated: CASSRLGQGNQPQHF.

This chain connects TRBV6-1 to TRBJ2-7; maybe TRBD2 (5 bases). Germline V gene lookup returns CDR1 MNHNS and CDR2 SASEGT. The CDR3 runs 13 residues. V was pared by 8 bases and J by 1 base, with 12 bases between. CDR3 loop: CASGGRQSYEQYF. CDR3 bases: TGTGCCAGCGGAGGACGCCAATCCTACGAGCAGTACTTC.

This rearrangement joins TRBV9 to TRBJ1-5, with a tentative D call TRBD1 (6 bases). The germline V gene has CDR1 SGDLS and CDR2 YYNGEE. The CDR3 contains 19 residues. V gave up 0 bases and J gave up 2 bases, with 21 bases separating them. CDR3 amino acids: CASSVGGYNRVHGNQPQHF. CDR3 coding DNA: TGTGCCAGCAGCGTAGGCGGTTATAACAGGGTGCATGGCAATCAGCCCCAGCATTTT.

In its sample, this clone was seen a few times. J is TRBJ2-1 and V is TRBV12-3 or TRBV12-4, with D unresolved. This CDR3 has 11 residues. Deletions cut 5 bases from V and 8 bases from J, with 7 bases between. The CDR3 here is CASSISHEQFF. The CDR3 DNA follows: TGTGCCAGCAGTATTAGCCATGAGCAGTTCTTC.

The chain links TRBV30 to TRBJ1-3; a weak D match, TRBD1 (5 bases). Germline V gene sequence: CDR1 GTSNPN, CDR2 SVGIG (reference sequence). This CDR3 contains 14 residues. Trimming shortened V by 2 bases and J by 2 bases, and 10 bases separated the two germline ends. The CDR3 is CAWSRGSTGNTIYF. CDR3 nucleotides: TGTGCCTGGAGTCGGGGGAGCACTGGAAACACCATATATTTT.

The chain recombines TRBV18 with TRBJ2-7; a weak D match, TRBD1 (6 bases). The CDR3 sequence is 14 residues long. Deletions cut 5 bases from V and 4 bases from J, with 15 bases between. CDR1 is KGHSH and CDR2 is LQKENI in the germline V gene. The CDR3 sequence is CASSSRDTTYEQYF. CDR3 DNA: TGTGCCAGCTCATCCCGGGACACGACTTACGAGCAGTACTTC.

Ten or more counts support this clone. The chain is built from TRBV5-6 and TRBJ1-1, with 7 bases identical to TRBD1. This CDR3 has 14 amino acids. Germline CDR1 is SGHDT and CDR2 is YYEEEE. Trimming cost V 2 bases and J 3 bases; bases outside gene matches: 4. CDR3 sequence reads: CASSFIDRDTEAFF. CDR3 bases: TGTGCCAGCAGCTTTATCGACAGGGACACTGAAGCTTTCTTT.